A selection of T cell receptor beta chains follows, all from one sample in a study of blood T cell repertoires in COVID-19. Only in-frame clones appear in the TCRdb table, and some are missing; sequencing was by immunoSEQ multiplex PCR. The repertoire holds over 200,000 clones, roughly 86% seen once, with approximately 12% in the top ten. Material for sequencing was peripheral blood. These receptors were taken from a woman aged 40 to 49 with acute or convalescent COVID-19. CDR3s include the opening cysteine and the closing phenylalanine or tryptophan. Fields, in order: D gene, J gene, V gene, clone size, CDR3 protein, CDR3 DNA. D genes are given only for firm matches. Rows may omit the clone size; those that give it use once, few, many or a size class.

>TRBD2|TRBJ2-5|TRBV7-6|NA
CASSPPSGRAETQYF
TGTGCCAGCAGTCCACCTAGCGGGAGGGCAGAGACCCAGTACTTC
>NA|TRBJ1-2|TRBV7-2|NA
CASSDYWTANYGYTF
TGTGCCAGCAGCGACTACTGGACAGCTAACTATGGCTACACCTTC
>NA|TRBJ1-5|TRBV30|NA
CAWSVRSNQPQHF
TGTGCCTGGAGTGTACGGAGCAATCAGCCCCAGCATTTT
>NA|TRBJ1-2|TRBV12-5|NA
CASGLVALRHDYGYTF
TGTGCTAGTGGTTTGGTAGCCCTCAGACATGACTATGGCTACACCTTC
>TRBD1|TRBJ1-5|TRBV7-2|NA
CASSQRTGHLQPQHF
TGTGCCAGCAGCCAGAGGACAGGTCATCTTCAGCCCCAGCATTTT
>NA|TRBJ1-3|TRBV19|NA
CATKTEPSGNTIYF
TGTGCCACCAAGACAGAACCCTCTGGAAACACCATATATTTT
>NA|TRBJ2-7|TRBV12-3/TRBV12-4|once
CASSRYYEQYF
TGTGCCAGCAGCCGTTACTACGAGCAGTACTTC
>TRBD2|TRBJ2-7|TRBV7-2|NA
CASSLLAGGPNEQYF
TGTGCCAGCAGCTTACTAGCGGGAGGGCCCAACGAGCAGTACTTC
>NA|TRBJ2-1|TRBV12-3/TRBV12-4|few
CASSLDVGGYLFF
TGTGCCAGCAGTTTAGACGTCGGCGGGTATTTGTTCTTC
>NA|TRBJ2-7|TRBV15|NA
CATSRDPRLAYEQYF
TGTGCCACCAGCAGAGATCCGAGGTTGGCCTACGAGCAGTACTTC
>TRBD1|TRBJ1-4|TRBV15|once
CATRTGPTNEKLFF
TGTGCCACCAGGACAGGGCCAACTAATGAAAAACTGTTTTTT
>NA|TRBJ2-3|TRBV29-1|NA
CSWAGVFTDTQYF
TGCAGCTGGGCAGGGGTGTTCACAGATACGCAGTATTTT
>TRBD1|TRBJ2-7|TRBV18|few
CASSQGTDSYEQYF
TGTGCCAGCTCACAAGGGACAGATTCCTACGAGCAGTACTTC
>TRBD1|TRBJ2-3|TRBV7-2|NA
CASSPGLGQAILTQYF
TGTGCCAGCAGCCCAGGACTGGGACAGGCCATCCTAACGCAGTATTTT
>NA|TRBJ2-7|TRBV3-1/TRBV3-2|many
CASSPRGTEQYF
TGTGCCAGCAGCCCTCGGGGGACGGAGCAGTACTTC
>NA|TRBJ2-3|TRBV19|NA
CASSIAGAGADTQYF
TGTGCCAGTAGTATAGCAGGGGCAGGAGCAGATACGCAGTATTTT
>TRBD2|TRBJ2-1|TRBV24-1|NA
CATSGRGGLDEQFF
TGTGCCACCAGTGGACGGGGGGGCCTCGATGAGCAGTTCTTC
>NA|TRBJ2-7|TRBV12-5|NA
CASVGGFGDYEQYF
TGTGCTAGTGTTGGGGGGTTCGGAGACTACGAGCAGTACTTC
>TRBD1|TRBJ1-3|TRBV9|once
CASSGLTGGRSSGNTIYF
TGTGCCAGCAGCGGCCTGACAGGGGGACGGAGCTCTGGAAACACCATATATTTT
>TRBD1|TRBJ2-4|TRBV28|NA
CASNNPGQGQNIQYF
TGTGCCAGTAATAATCCGGGACAGGGTCAAAACATTCAGTACTTC
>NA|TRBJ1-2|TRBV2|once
CAISERGVYGYTF
TGTGCCATCTCAGAGCGGGGGGTCTATGGCTACACCTTC
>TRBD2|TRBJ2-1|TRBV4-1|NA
CASSRASGSGFNEQFF
TGCGCCAGCAGTAGGGCTAGCGGGAGTGGGTTCAATGAGCAGTTCTTC
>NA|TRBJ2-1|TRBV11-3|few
CASSSGYAGYINEQFF
TGTGCCAGCAGTTCGGGCTATGCGGGTTATATCAATGAGCAGTTCTTC
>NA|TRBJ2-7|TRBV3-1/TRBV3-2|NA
CASSQGEALLEQYF
TGTGCCAGCAGCCAAGGAGAGGCCCTCCTCGAGCAGTACTTC
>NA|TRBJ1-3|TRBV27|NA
CASSRQFPGNTIYF
TGTGCCAGCAGTCGACAGTTCCCAGGAAACACCATATATTTT
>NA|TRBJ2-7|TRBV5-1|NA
CASSPRDGTYEQYF
TGCGCCAGCAGCCCCCGGGATGGTACCTACGAGCAGTACTTC
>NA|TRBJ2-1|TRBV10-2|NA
CASSAQLEANNEQFF
TGCGCCAGCAGTGCCCAACTAGAGGCTAACAATGAGCAGTTCTTC
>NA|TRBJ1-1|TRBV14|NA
CASSQGAFTGSRGVFGAFF
TGTGCCAGCAGCCAAGGGGCCTTTACAGGGAGCCGGGGAGTATTTGGAGCTTTCTTT
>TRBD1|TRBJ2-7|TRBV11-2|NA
CASSFTGVLGYEQYF
TGTGCCAGCAGCTTTACAGGGGTACTAGGCTACGAGCAGTACTTC
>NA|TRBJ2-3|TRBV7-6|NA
CASSVQVTDTQYF
TGTGCCAGCAGCGTACAGGTCACAGATACGCAGTATTTT
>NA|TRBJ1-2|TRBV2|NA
CATSGLFEGYTF
TGTGCCACCTCCGGACTATTCGAAGGCTACACCTTC
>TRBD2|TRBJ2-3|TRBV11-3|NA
CASSFSTRLAEGVTDTQYF
TGTGCCAGCAGCTTCTCTACCCGACTAGCGGAGGGGGTCACAGATACGCAGTATTTT
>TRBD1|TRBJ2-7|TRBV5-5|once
CASSNRDRGIYEQYF
TGTGCCAGCAGCAACCGGGACAGGGGTATCTACGAGCAGTACTTC
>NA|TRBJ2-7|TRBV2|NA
CASSGRRGADEQYF
TGTGCCAGCAGTGGTCGCAGGGGGGCCGACGAGCAGTACTTC
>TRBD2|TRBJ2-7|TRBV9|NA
CASSVATSGTYEQYF
TGTGCCAGCAGCGTAGCAACTAGCGGAACCTACGAGCAGTACTTC
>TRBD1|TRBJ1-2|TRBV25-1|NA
CASAKDRGNYGYTF
TGTGCCAGCGCAAAGGACAGGGGGAACTATGGCTACACCTTC
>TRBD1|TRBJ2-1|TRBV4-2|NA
CASRGIDRGFRNEQFF
TGTGCCAGTAGGGGTATTGACAGGGGTTTTAGGAATGAGCAGTTCTTC
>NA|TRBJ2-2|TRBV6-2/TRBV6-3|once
CASSYASATVTGELFF
TGTGCCAGCAGTTACGCCTCTGCGACAGTCACCGGGGAGCTGTTTTTT
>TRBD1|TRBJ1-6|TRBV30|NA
CAWSGVDRVNSPLHF
TGTGCCTGGAGCGGAGTTGACAGGGTAAATTCACCCCTCCACTTT
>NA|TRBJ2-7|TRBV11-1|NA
CASSLAGASYEQYF
TGTGCCAGCAGCTTGGCAGGGGCTTCCTACGAGCAGTACTTC
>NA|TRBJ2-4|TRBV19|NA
CASSMGQFPAKNIQYF
TGTGCCAGTAGTATGGGGCAATTCCCAGCCAAAAACATTCAGTACTTC
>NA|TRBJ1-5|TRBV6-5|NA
CASREGGGNQPQHF
TGTGCCAGCAGGGAGGGAGGAGGCAATCAGCCCCAGCATTTT
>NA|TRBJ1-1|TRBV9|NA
CASSPPRWGGDTEAFF
TGTGCCAGCAGCCCCCCTAGGTGGGGGGGGGACACTGAAGCTTTCTTT
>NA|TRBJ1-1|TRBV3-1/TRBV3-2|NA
CASTQTQGPNTEAFF
TGTGCCAGCACCCAGACCCAGGGGCCAAACACTGAAGCTTTCTTT
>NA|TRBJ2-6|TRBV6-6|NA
CASSYSRRSGANVLTF
TGTGCCAGCAGTTACTCGCGGCGCTCTGGGGCCAACGTCCTGACTTTC
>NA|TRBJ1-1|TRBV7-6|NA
CASSLGPYTEAFF
TGTGCCAGCAGCTTAGGGCCGTATACTGAAGCTTTCTTT
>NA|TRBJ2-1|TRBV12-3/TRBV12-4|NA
CASSLNSVNEQFF
TGTGCCAGCAGTTTGAACTCGGTCAATGAGCAGTTCTTC
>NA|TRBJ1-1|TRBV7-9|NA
CASSLDSQDTEAFF
TGTGCCAGCAGCTTAGACAGCCAGGACACTGAAGCTTTCTTT
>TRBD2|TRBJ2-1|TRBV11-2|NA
CASSSGLADYNEQFF
TGTGCCAGCAGCTCGGGACTAGCGGACTACAATGAGCAGTTCTTC